The clone carrying this T cell receptor beta chain has only a few counts. Its matching antigen is unknown. cDNA reverse transcribed from extracted RNA served as the sequencing template. Data came from immunoSEQ multiplex PCR; TCRdb stores just in-frame clones and leaves some out. The sample has 100,000 to 150,000 clones; 61% are singletons. This record belongs to a study of CD8+ T cells in alopecia areata. Study as a whole: The drug, oral tofacitinib, was given to treated patients at 5 to 10 mg twice daily. The duration of tofacitinib was 6 to 18 months, with 6 months off drug afterward.

V lost 4 bases, J lost 0 bases, and 7 bases lay in between. The CDR3 runs to 15 residues. In germline, CDR1 is MDHEN, CDR2 SYDVKM. The sample's treatment: oral pan-JAK inhibitor, 5-10 mg twice daily. General observations from the study: How baseline CD8+ expansion relates to response remains uncertain (there was one nonresponder). In blood and scalp, many expanded lesional clones persisted during tofacitinib.

The gene calls are TRBV28 and TRBJ2-6; D is unresolved. Sequencing was performed on CD4+ T cells sorted from blood, taken at week 4, from a patient treated with tofacitinib. This sequence was found in a human donor with alopecia areata. The CDR3: CASSSSGSGANVLTF. The CDR3 DNA follows: TGTGCCAGCAGTTCCTCCGGCTCTGGGGCCAACGTCCTGACTTTC.